These T cell receptor beta chains were read from a single sample in a study of T-cell reconstitution after alpha-beta-depleted transplantation in children. Using its own MiXCR run on the PCR reads, TCRdb lists one record per CDR3 protein. In the table there are 450,000 to 700,000 distinct CDR3 sequences, 20% to 30% of which are singletons. Source: PBMCs, taken before TCRalphabeta/CD19-depleted stem cell transplant. The receptors come from a boy younger than two with Wiskott-Aldrich syndrome, due to receive a stem cell transplant. The CDR3 runs from the conserved cysteine through the conserved F or W.

TRBV27	TRBJ2-7	CASSLSRGSREQYF
TRBV20-1	TRBJ1-5	CSALIGYNQPQHF
TRBV5-1	TRBJ2-6	CASVLRSGANVLTF
TRBV12-3/TRBV12-4	TRBJ1-1	CASRFMSGGRAFF
TRBV6-5	TRBJ2-7	CASSYSWSGTGEQYF
TRBV20-1	TRBJ2-1	CSAPRRDNEQFF
TRBV27	TRBJ2-1	CASSLLPLAGGPREQFF
TRBV20-1	TRBJ1-3	CSARWRGENTIYF
TRBV29-1	TRBJ2-2	CSVGQGKNTGELFF
TRBV5-1	TRBJ2-2	CASSLETRELFF
TRBV5-6	TRBJ2-3	CASSQRQGTDTQYF
TRBV2	TRBJ2-4	CASSTGTANSQYF
TRBV5-8	TRBJ1-1	CASSSNTNTEAFF
TRBV7-9	TRBJ2-7	CASSYTDRAYEQYF
TRBV4-1	TRBJ2-5	CASSPQTLAGETQYF
TRBV20-1	TRBJ2-3	CSGPGPKRTTDTQYF
TRBV3-1	TRBJ2-2	CASSQGTRNTGELFF
TRBV28	TRBJ1-5	CASSLWGVYSNQPQHF
TRBV20-1	TRBJ2-7	CSAPGTTFPYEQYF
TRBV21-1	TRBJ2-3	CASSKVCDRGTDTQYF
TRBV5-1	TRBJ1-1	CASSLEVGSLNTEAFF
TRBV10-3	TRBJ2-5	CAIKSVGETQYF
TRBV29-1	TRBJ2-1	CSVEDPEAGGRSYNEQFF
TRBV28	TRBJ2-1	CASSGWDEQFF
TRBV7-3	TRBJ2-5	CASSSGLAGDQETQYF
TRBV5-1	TRBJ1-1	CASTNLAPGLNTEAFF
TRBV5-1	TRBJ2-2	CASSPQWTLTGELFF
TRBV11-3	TRBJ2-7	CASSPLAGGIEQYF
TRBV5-1	TRBJ2-7	CASNLGTGGEQYF
TRBV5-1	TRBJ2-7	CASSPFTDRISYEQYF
TRBV6-1	TRBJ2-5	CASSLRGAHQETQYF
TRBV5-1	TRBJ2-7	CASSPWPSYEQYF
TRBV30	TRBJ1-4	CAWSERPNEKLFF
TRBV29-1	TRBJ2-1	CSAGGANNEQFF
TRBV5-1	TRBJ1-5	CASSDGQGLQPQHF
TRBV12-3/TRBV12-4	TRBJ1-4	CASSSGKTNEKLFF
TRBV9	TRBJ1-5	CASSVGGINQPQHF
TRBV5-1	TRBJ2-7	CASRTGQSYEQYF
TRBV5-1	TRBJ2-1	CASSLGGQGDEQFF
TRBV14	TRBJ2-4	CASSQAQQAKNIQYF
TRBV5-5	TRBJ2-5	CASSLVASGRLRETQYF
TRBV19	TRBJ2-7	CASSIVGAEFYEQYF
TRBV5-1	TRBJ2-3	CASSNDGSSTQYF
TRBV24-1	TRBJ1-5	CATSGNREVGQPQHF
TRBV5-1	TRBJ2-3	CASTFRTSGSTDTQYF
TRBV11-3	TRBJ2-1	CASSLEDSLSEQFF